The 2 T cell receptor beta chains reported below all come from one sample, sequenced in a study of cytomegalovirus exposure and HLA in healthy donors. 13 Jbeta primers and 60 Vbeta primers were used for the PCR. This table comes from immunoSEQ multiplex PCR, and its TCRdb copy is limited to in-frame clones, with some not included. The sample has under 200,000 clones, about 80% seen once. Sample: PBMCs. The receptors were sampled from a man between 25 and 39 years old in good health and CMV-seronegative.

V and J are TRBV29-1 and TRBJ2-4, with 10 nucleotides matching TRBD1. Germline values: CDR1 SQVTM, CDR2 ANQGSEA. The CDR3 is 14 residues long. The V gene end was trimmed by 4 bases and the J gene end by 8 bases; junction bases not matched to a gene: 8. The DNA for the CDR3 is TGCAGCGTTGCCCCGGGACAGGGGACAGACATTCAGTACTTC. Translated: CSVAPGQGTDIQYF. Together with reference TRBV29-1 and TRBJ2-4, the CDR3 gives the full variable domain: SAVISQKPSRDICQRGTSLTIQCQVDSQVTMMFWYRQQPGQSLTLIATANQGSEATYESGFVIDKFPISRPNLTFSTLTVSNMSPEDSSIYLCSVAPGQGTDIQYFGAGTRLSVL.

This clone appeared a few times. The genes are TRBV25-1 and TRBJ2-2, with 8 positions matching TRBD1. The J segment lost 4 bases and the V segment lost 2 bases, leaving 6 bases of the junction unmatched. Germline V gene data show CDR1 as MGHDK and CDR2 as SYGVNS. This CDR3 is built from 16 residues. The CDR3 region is CASSENRQGSTGELFF. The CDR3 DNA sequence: TGTGCCAGCAGTGAAAACAGACAGGGGAGCACCGGGGAGCTGTTTTTT.